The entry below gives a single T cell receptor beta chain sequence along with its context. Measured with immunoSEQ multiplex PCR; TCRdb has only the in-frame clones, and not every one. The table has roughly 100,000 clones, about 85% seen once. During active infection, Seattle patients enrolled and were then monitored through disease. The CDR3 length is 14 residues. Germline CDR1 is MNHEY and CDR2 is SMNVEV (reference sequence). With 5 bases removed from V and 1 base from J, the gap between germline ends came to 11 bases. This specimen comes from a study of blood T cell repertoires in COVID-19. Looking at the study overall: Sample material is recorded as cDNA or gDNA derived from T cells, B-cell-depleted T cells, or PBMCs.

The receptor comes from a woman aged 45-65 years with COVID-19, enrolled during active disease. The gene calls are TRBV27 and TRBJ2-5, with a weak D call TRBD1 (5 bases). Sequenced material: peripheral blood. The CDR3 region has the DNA TGTGCCAGCAGTGCCCCAGGGATCCAAGAGACCCAGTACTTC. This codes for CASSAPGIQETQYF.